One sample yielded the 5 T cell receptor beta chains listed below, sequenced in a study of T cell responses to AZD1222 COVID-19 vaccine. TCRdb's copy holds only in-frame clones and misses some; the assay was immunoSEQ multiplex PCR. The repertoire holds around 130,000 clones, with more than 85% as singletons. The sequencing here drew on peripheral blood, taken on day 0 of AZD1222 vaccination. The receptors were sampled from an adult in good health.

This clone has just one count. The rearrangement joins TRBV5-4 to TRBJ1-4; 12 nucleotides line up with TRBD1. The V gene end was trimmed by 5 bases and the J gene end by 7 bases; junction bases not matched to a gene: 15. The CDR3 has 18 residues. Germline V gene sequence: CDR1 SGHNT, CDR2 YYREEE (reference sequence). The CDR3 DNA reads TGTGCCAGCAGTCCGAGTCCCGGGACAGGGGGCGTACGTGAAAAACTGTTTTTT. Protein sequence: CASSPSPGTGGVREKLFF.

This chain links TRBV11-3 with TRBJ2-1; D gene uncertain. V dropped 6 bases and J dropped 7 bases, with 22 bases sitting between them. This CDR3 has 16 residues. CDR1 is SGHNT and CDR2 is YENEEA in the germline V gene. The CDR3 DNA follows: TGTGCCAGCAGTTCCGTGGCAAAATCAACCCGAAATGAGCAGTTCTTC. Protein: CASSSVAKSTRNEQFF.

The V call is TRBV27, the J call TRBJ1-5, with 7 nucleotides matching TRBD1. The germline CDR1 and CDR2 sequences are MNHEY and SMNVEV (reference sequence). The V and J ends lost 5 bases and 7 bases, in that order; junction bases with no gene match: 8. The CDR3 sequence is 14 residues long. CDR3 sequence (DNA): TGTGCCAGCAGTCCAAACAGGGGCGAACAGCCCCAGCATTTT. It codes for CASSPNRGEQPQHF.

The table lists this clone with a count of one. The genes are TRBV9 and TRBJ2-1, with D perhaps being TRBD1 or TRBD2 (6 bases each). The CDR3 has 14 residues. CDR1 is SGDLS, CDR2 YYNGEE, per germline. V shed 0 bases and J shed 8 bases, with 12 bases lying between them. The CDR3 region is CASSVEVGGYEQFF. The CDR3 bases are TGTGCCAGCAGCGTAGAAGTGGGGGGCTATGAGCAGTTCTTC. Combining the CDR3 with reference TRBV9 and TRBJ2-1 gives the whole variable domain DSGVTQTPKHLITATGQRVTLRCSPRSGDLSVYWYQQSLDQGLQFLIQYYNGEERAKGNILERFSAQQFPDLHSELNLSSLELGDSALYFCASSVEVGGYEQFFGPGTRLTVL.

The chain is built from TRBV5-1 and TRBJ2-5; no definite D call. Per germline, CDR1 SGHRS and CDR2 YFSETQ. The V end was cut by 2 bases, the J end by 4 bases, with 3 bases between. The CDR3 is made up of 11 amino acids. The CDR3 spells CASSFIETQYF. As DNA, the CDR3 is TGCGCCAGCAGCTTTATAGAGACCCAGTACTTC.